This is a list of T cell receptor beta chains from one sample in a study of T cell responses to AZD1222 COVID-19 vaccine. Clones were sequenced by immunoSEQ multiplex PCR, and TCRdb holds only the in-frame ones, with some missing. The profile shows fewer than 110,000 clones, roughly 91% of them singletons. Sequenced material: peripheral blood, taken on day 0 of AZD1222 vaccination. These TCRs come from an adult in good health. Each CDR3 is given with its conserved first and last residue. D genes are given only for firm matches. The listing skips clone size in some rows; elsewhere it reads once, few, many or a size class.

j_call v_call d_call clone_size cdr3_aa cdr3_nt
TRBJ2-1 TRBV15 TRBD2 . CATSGSSGGTIYNEQFF TGTGCCACCAGCGGCAGTAGCGGGGGGACGATCTACAATGAGCAGTTCTTC
TRBJ1-5 TRBV19 TRBD1 . CASSMRTGRQPQHF TGTGCCAGTAGTATGAGGACAGGGAGGCAGCCCCAGCATTTT
TRBJ2-1 TRBV15 . . CATTQVPRDEQFF TGTGCCACCACCCAGGTCCCGCGCGATGAGCAGTTCTTC
TRBJ2-5 TRBV5-1 . once CASSPGQETQYF TGCGCCAGCAGCCCTGGCCAAGAGACCCAGTACTTC
TRBJ1-2 TRBV11-3 . . CASSLEDKSGAVVDGYTF TGTGCCAGCAGCTTAGAAGATAAGTCAGGGGCAGTAGTAGATGGCTACACCTTC
TRBJ2-2 TRBV6-1 TRBD1 . CASSGPGTGLLAGELFF TGTGCCAGCAGTGGCCCTGGGACAGGGTTGTTGGCCGGGGAGCTGTTTTTT
TRBJ1-1 TRBV12-5 . . CASGQGQRNTEAFF TGTGCTAGTGGTCAAGGACAGCGGAACACTGAAGCTTTCTTT
TRBJ2-5 TRBV20-1 . . CSASRSVKTQYF TGCAGTGCTAGTCGGTCCGTGAAGACCCAGTACTTC
TRBJ1-2 TRBV30 . . CAWSVLHSLNYGYTF TGTGCCTGGAGTGTACTTCACAGCCTCAACTATGGCTACACCTTC
TRBJ2-3 TRBV11-3 TRBD1 . CASSYQGALDTQYF TGTGCCAGCAGCTATCAGGGGGCGTTAGATACGCAGTATTTT
TRBJ1-1 TRBV7-9 . . CASSLGVTEAFF TGTGCCAGCAGCTTAGGTGTCACTGAAGCTTTCTTT
TRBJ1-2 TRBV7-9 . . CASSTRGGSYGYTF TGTGCCAGCAGCACCCGAGGGGGAAGCTATGGCTACACCTTC
TRBJ2-1 TRBV5-4 . . CASSLWGSYNEQFF TGTGCCAGCAGCTTGTGGGGGTCCTACAATGAGCAGTTCTTC
TRBJ2-7 TRBV4-1 . . CASSQEAALGLTYEQYF TGCGCCAGCAGCCAAGAGGCCGCACTAGGTTTAACCTACGAGCAGTACTTC
TRBJ2-1 TRBV11-2 . few CASSRLGFTLDNEQFF TGTGCCAGCAGCCGGTTGGGTTTCACCCTCGACAATGAGCAGTTCTTC
TRBJ1-3 TRBV5-6 TRBD1 few CASSLGPPGTVNTIYF TGTGCCAGCAGCCTAGGTCCCCCCGGGACAGTAAACACCATATATTTT